This is a list of T cell receptor beta chains from one sample in a study of OX40 agonist ivuxolimab in advanced cancers. The data were produced by immunoSEQ multiplex PCR, yet TCRdb's version contains in-frame clones alone and is incomplete. The data contain 77,000 or so clones, approximately 89% of them seen just once; the ten biggest clones take up under 2.5%. The sequencing used CD4+ or CD8+ T cells sorted from blood, collected in a trial of the OX40 agonist ivuxolimab. Source of these receptors: an adult with an advanced solid tumor such as melanoma, head and neck, liver or kidney cancer. Each CDR3 is given with its conserved first and last residue.

v_call: TRBV7-2; cdr3_aa: CASSARPKQFF
v_call: TRBV5-4; cdr3_aa: CASSFSGRAGEQYF
v_call: TRBV5-6; cdr3_aa: CASSTGPADFATNEKLFF
v_call: TRBV2; cdr3_aa: CASSGGQGAWGYTF
v_call: TRBV18; cdr3_aa: CASSNLERVSYEQYF
v_call: TRBV7-8; cdr3_aa: CASSLETLAGFEGSYNEQFF
v_call: TRBV7-8; cdr3_aa: CASTRQGDQPQHF
v_call: TRBV6-4; cdr3_aa: CASSESGSYNSPLHF
v_call: TRBV6-5; cdr3_aa: CAGTGTGNSPLHF
v_call: TRBV10-3; cdr3_aa: CAISERDYGYTF
v_call: TRBV5-8; cdr3_aa: CASSFWGVVANQPQHF